The present T cell receptor (beta chain) was sequenced within a study of response to subunit inactivated influenza vaccine. Losses at the gene ends were 2 bases for V and 0 bases for J; bases not matched to a gene: 3. Per germline, CDR1 MNHNS and CDR2 SASEGT. This CDR3 is 16 amino acids long. One entry per CDR3 protein results from TCRdb running MiXCR on the RT-PCR reads. In the table there are 500,000 to 600,000 distinct CDR3 sequences, 16% of which are singletons. Study findings and constraints: That few new T cells are recruited by each seasonal influenza vaccination was the authors' suggestion.

The table lists this clonotype with a few counts. Its cognate antigen is unknown. The chain combines TRBV6-1 with TRBJ2-2, with TRBD1 matching 7 bases. Material: CD4+ T cells sorted from PBMCs, obtained less than 25 months after vaccination. The receptor's source is a man aged 50 to 69 who received an inactivated influenza vaccine. The CDR3 nucleotides are TGTGCCAGCAGTGAACAGACAGGGTCGAACACCGGGGAGCTGTTTTTT. Translating gives CASSEQTGSNTGELFF.